This T cell receptor (beta chain) was recovered during a study of cytomegalovirus exposure and HLA in healthy donors. Background on the study: Early release data held 75 million to 90 million unique TCRs from HLA-typed donors. General study findings and limits: A later analysis found that most CMV-associated TCR beta chains appeared HLA-restricted. The authors considered a cluster of highly shared sequence variants likely to be a sequencing artifact.

A word on this clone: Its antigen is currently unknown.

60 Vbeta and 13 Jbeta primers were used in PCR. Profiled with immunoSEQ multiplex PCR; TCRdb holds only in-frame clones, not every one. This repertoire shows tens of thousands of clones, less than 80% found once; its top ten account for over 7%. Donors had nominal health at sampling but likely had unrecorded immune exposures. Germline CDR1 reads KGHSH; CDR2 reads LQKENI. The junction had 2 bases not matched to a gene; V was cut back by 3 bases and J by 2 bases. CDR3 length: 14 residues. Sequences were obtained from PBMCs. The sequence was obtained from a woman aged 40 to 50 in good health and CMV-seropositive. The chain links TRBV18 to TRBJ1-1; 8 bases match TRBD1. The CDR3: CASSPDRVNTEAFF. The DNA of the CDR3 is TGTGCCAGCTCACCGGACAGGGTTAACACTGAAGCTTTCTTT.